One sample yielded the 26 T cell receptor beta chains listed below, sequenced in a study of glioma-infiltrating T cells after dendritic cell vaccination. Measured with immunoSEQ multiplex PCR; TCRdb has only the in-frame clones, and not every one. The repertoire includes approximately 92,000 clones, more than 70% of them detected once, and approximately 5.5% sits in the top ten. Regarding time point: after dendritic cell vaccination, including at tumor progression/relapse. This specimen was blood, taken after dendritic cell vaccination. The origin of the receptors is a human donor with glioblastoma.

Points on this clone: The identical CDR3 is also encoded by other nucleotide sequences in the sample. V is TRBV6-4 and J is TRBJ1-1, with TRBD1 as a possible D gene (5 bases). CDR1 MRHNA and CDR2 SNTAGT come from the germline V gene. Trimming took 6 bases from V and 2 from J, leaving 10 bases between them. This CDR3 contains 13 residues. CDR3 nucleotides: TGTGCCAGCAGACTGACAGAAAACACTGAAGCTTTCTTT. Amino acids: CASRLTENTEAFF.

This chain connects TRBV5-1 to TRBJ2-3; D is ambiguous. The CDR3 extends over 15 amino acids. V lost 0 bases and J lost 2, with 10 bases in between. CDR1 is SGHRS, CDR2 YFSETQ, per germline. DNA for the CDR3: TGCGCCAGCAGCTTGGTGCACAAATCCACAGATACGCAGTATTTT. Translation: CASSLVHKSTDTQYF.

V and J are TRBV27 and TRBJ1-2, with D tentatively TRBD1 (6 bases). The V gene lost 2 bases and the J gene lost 5 bases, with 12 bases spanning the gap. Per germline, CDR1 MNHEY and CDR2 SMNVEV (reference sequence). CDR3 length: 14 amino acids. The CDR3 nucleotides read TGTGCCAGCAGTTTAAGTGGACAGCCTTATGGCTACACCTTC. It codes for CASSLSGQPYGYTF.

J is TRBJ2-1 and V is TRBV9; 7 positions agree with TRBD1. This CDR3 is 17 amino acids long. CDR1 is SGDLS and CDR2 is YYNGEE in the germline V gene. Losses at the gene ends were 4 bases for V and 4 bases for J; bases not matched to a gene: 14. CDR3 DNA: TGTGCCAGCAGCTACCACTCCGGGACAGCGCCTTACAATGAGCAGTTCTTC. Amino acids: CASSYHSGTAPYNEQFF. Variable domain in full (rest from reference TRBV9 and TRBJ2-1): DSGVTQTPKHLITATGQRVTLRCSPRSGDLSVYWYQQSLDQGLQFLIQYYNGEERAKGNILERFSAQQFPDLHSELNLSSLELGDSALYFCASSYHSGTAPYNEQFFGPGTRLTVL.

The chain uses TRBV2 and TRBJ2-7; TRBD1 is a possible D gene (6 bases). Trimming cost V 7 bases and J 0 bases, with 16 bases left between them. Germline CDR1 SNHLY, CDR2 FYNNEI. The length of the CDR3 is 15 residues. The CDR3 sequence is CASTLQGRGSYEQYF. DNA for the CDR3: TGTGCCAGCACTTTACAGGGAAGGGGCTCCTACGAGCAGTACTTC.

The V gene is TRBV13, the J gene TRBJ1-1, with 7 bases matching TRBD1. The CDR3 covers 13 residues. Germline CDR1 reads PRHDT; CDR2 reads FYEKMQ (reference sequence). With V trimmed by 5 bases and J by 4 bases, 4 bases remained unmatched. The DNA for the CDR3 is TGTGCCAGCAGCCCGTACAGGGGCACTGAAGCTTTCTTT. Residues: CASSPYRGTEAFF.

Turning to this clone: This same CDR3 is encoded by further DNA sequences in the sample. The genes are TRBV6-6 and TRBJ2-1; 7 nucleotides agree with TRBD1. V dropped 5 bases and J dropped 3; count of bases not matched to a gene: 1. CDR1 MNHNY and CDR2 SVGAGI come from the germline V gene (reference sequence). There are 13 residues in the CDR3. CDR3 protein: CASSRDSYNEQFF. The CDR3 DNA follows: TGTGCCAGCAGTAGGGACAGCTACAATGAGCAGTTCTTC.

This clone appeared a single time. This chain joins TRBV6-4 and TRBJ2-5; 9 nucleotides line up with TRBD2. The CDR3 totals 17 residues. The V gene end was trimmed by 6 bases and the J gene end by 6 bases; junction bases not matched to a gene: 17. Germline values: CDR1 MRHNA, CDR2 SNTAGT. Here the CDR3 DNA reads TGTGCCAGCAGGAGGGAGGGGGGGAGAGCGGGAGGAAAGACCCAGTACTTC. As protein: CASRREGGRAGGKTQYF.

The J gene is TRBJ2-5, the V gene TRBV18; 7 bases are shared with TRBD1. The germline gives CDR1 KGHSH, CDR2 LQKENI. CDR3 length equals 15 residues. V was clipped by 2 bases and J by 4 bases; unmatched bases: 7. The CDR3 here is CASSPRDSASETQYF. CDR3 in DNA: TGTGCCAGCTCACCAAGGGACAGTGCCTCAGAGACCCAGTACTTC.

The rearrangement uses TRBV5-1 and TRBJ2-5; D might be TRBD1 (6 bases). The CDR3 covers 19 residues. V gave up 3 bases and J gave up 0 bases, with 24 bases separating them. CDR1 and CDR2 (germline): SGHRS, YFSETQ. Here the CDR3 reads CASSWGSRQATVYQETQYF. The CDR3 bases are TGCGCCAGCAGCTGGGGGTCAAGACAGGCAACGGTGTACCAAGAGACCCAGTACTTC.

This clone was detected once. The gene calls are TRBV6-5 and TRBJ2-7, with 10 bases matching TRBD1. This CDR3 comprises 15 residues. CDR1 and CDR2 (germline): MNHEY, SVGAGI. V was clipped by 2 bases and J by 3 bases; unmatched bases: 4. CDR3 region: CASSYGQGDFYEQYF. In nucleotides, the CDR3 is TGTGCCAGCAGTTACGGACAGGGGGATTTCTACGAGCAGTACTTC.

The genes are TRBV2 and TRBJ2-7; D possibly corresponds to TRBD2 (7 bases). The ends were cut back, 1 base at V and 3 bases at J, with 16 bases in the middle. Germline V gives CDR1 SNHLY, CDR2 FYNNEI. This CDR3 comprises 16 residues. The CDR3 reads CASSEEGGDGVYEQYF. The CDR3 DNA is TGTGCCAGCAGTGAAGAAGGGGGGGACGGAGTCTACGAGCAGTACTTC.

The rearrangement links TRBV5-1 to TRBJ1-5; 7 bases are a match to TRBD1. CDR3 length: 14 residues. The germline V gene has CDR1 SGHRS and CDR2 YFSETQ. With 3 bases clipped from V and 4 bases from J, the junction kept 4 bases outside the gene matches. Here the CDR3 reads CASSSGQDNQPQHF. The CDR3 coding sequence is TGCGCCAGCAGCTCCGGACAGGATAATCAGCCCCAGCATTTT.

The chain uses TRBV4-2 and TRBJ2-2; a possible D gene is TRBD2 (6 bases). CDR3 length equals 17 residues. Between the trimmed V and J ends, which lost 0 bases and 5 bases, there was a span of 16 bases. The germline CDR1 and CDR2 sequences are LGHNA and YNFKEQ. The chain's CDR3 is CASSQDRIGRGTGELFF. CDR3 in DNA: TGTGCCAGCAGCCAAGATCGGATCGGGAGAGGTACCGGGGAGCTGTTTTTT.

The V and J genes are TRBV18 and TRBJ2-7; D is undetermined. CDR1 and CDR2 from the germline V gene are KGHSH and LQKENI. CDR3 length equals 14 residues. V was cut by 3 bases and J by 2 bases, with 11 bases left in between. The CDR3 sequence: CASSPKPITYEQYF. CDR3 sequence (DNA): TGTGCCAGCTCACCCAAACCTATAACCTACGAGCAGTACTTC.

This chain joins TRBV6-1 and TRBJ2-1; D possibly corresponds to TRBD2 (6 bases). The V end lost 3 bases, the J end lost 5 bases, and 11 bases lay between the germline ends. The CDR3 has 14 residues. Germline V gene data show CDR1 as MNHNS and CDR2 as SASEGT. The CDR3 reads CASSDGGYNNEQFF. The CDR3 DNA sequence: TGTGCCAGCAGTGATGGGGGGTATAACAATGAGCAGTTCTTC.

The genes are TRBV5-1 and TRBJ2-3; D call uncertain. The CDR3 consists of 16 residues. Trimming pared 4 bases from V and 0 bases from J, leaving 15 bases between. Germline-derived CDR1 and CDR2 are SGHRS and YFSETQ. CDR3 bases: TGCGCCAGCAGCCTTGGTCGGGTCATTAGCACAGATACGCAGTATTTT. Its protein is CASSLGRVISTDTQYF.

CDR3 DNA: TGTGCCAGCAGCAGGAGACGGGGGCTGTTTTTT. Amino acids: CASSRRRGLFF. The J gene is TRBJ2-2, the V gene TRBV21-1; TRBD2, as called in the table, went unchecked against the DNA. TRBV21-1 is a pseudogene segment. The CDR3 runs 11 residues.

This chain connects TRBV7-9 to TRBJ2-1; D is unresolved. V dropped 3 bases and J dropped 5 bases, with 8 bases sitting between them. Germline V gene lookup returns CDR1 SEHNR and CDR2 FQNEAQ (reference sequence). The CDR3 length is 13 residues. CDR3 nucleotide sequence: TGTGCCAGCAGCTTCACAGCCGACAATGAGCAGTTCTTC. Protein sequence: CASSFTADNEQFF.

The genes are TRBV28 and TRBJ2-1, with TRBD1 matching over 7 bases. The trim removed 4 bases at V and 4 bases at J, leaving 7 bases unmatched. CDR1 MDHEN and CDR2 SYDVKM come from the germline V gene. This CDR3 has 15 amino acids. CDR3 bases: TGTGCCAGCAGTTCCCAGGGGGTGGAATACAATGAGCAGTTCTTC. It yields the protein CASSSQGVEYNEQFF.

V gene TRBV6-5 combines with J gene TRBJ2-1; a possible D gene is TRBD2 (5 bases). The CDR3 spans 15 residues. V was trimmed by 6 bases and J by 1 base, leaving 13 bases between them. Germline values: CDR1 MNHEY, CDR2 SVGAGI. CDR3 bases: TGTGCCAGCAGGCCGAGTGGGAGTTCCTACAATGAGCAGTTCTTC. The encoded protein is CASRPSGSSYNEQFF.

The CDR3 DNA sequence: TGTGCCTGGGGCGAAAGGGCAGGGATATACAATGAGCAGTTCTTC. This encodes CAWGERAGIYNEQFF. The chain combines TRBV30 with TRBJ2-1, with D possibly matching TRBD1 (5 bases). This CDR3 contains 15 residues. V dropped 5 bases and J dropped 4 bases, with 18 bases sitting between them. Germline values: CDR1 GTSNPN, CDR2 SVGIG (reference sequence).

The chain joins TRBV9 to TRBJ2-1; 12 positions match TRBD2. Trimming at V came to 1 base and at J to 9 bases, leaving 5 bases not matched to a gene. The germline gives CDR1 SGDLS, CDR2 YYNGEE. The CDR3 extends over 15 amino acids. CDR3 in DNA: TGTGCCAGCAGCGTACTAGCGGGAGGGGTGGGTGAGCAGTTCTTC. Amino acids: CASSVLAGGVGEQFF.

About this clone: The sample carries other DNA sequences with the same CDR3. This chain links TRBV10-3 with TRBJ1-5; weak D call: TRBD1 (6 bases). Trimming pared 7 bases from V and 7 bases from J, leaving 14 bases between. The CDR3 runs 13 residues. Germline CDR1 is ENHRY and CDR2 is SYGVKD. As DNA, the CDR3 is TGTGCCATCACGGCGGGGGGGGCCCAGCCCCAGCATTTT. Its translation is CAITAGGAQPQHF.

The rearrangement joins TRBV5-1 to TRBJ2-2; 8 bases line up with TRBD2. CDR1 SGHRS and CDR2 YFSETQ come from the germline V gene. V dropped 1 base and J dropped 3; count of bases not matched to a gene: 5. This CDR3 spans 16 amino acids. This chain's CDR3 is CASSLIARGDTGELFF. Written as DNA, the CDR3 is TGCGCCAGCAGCTTGATTGCGCGGGGGGACACCGGGGAGCTGTTTTTT.

The genes are TRBV9 and TRBJ2-1, with D possibly matching TRBD2 (5 bases). Germline-derived CDR1 and CDR2 are SGDLS and YYNGEE. V was cut by 2 bases and J by 2 bases, with 14 bases left in between. This CDR3 has 16 residues. The CDR3 protein is CASSVRESATYNEQFF. CDR3 DNA sequence: TGTGCCAGCAGCGTGAGGGAGAGCGCTACCTACAATGAGCAGTTCTTC. Combining the CDR3 with reference TRBV9 and TRBJ2-1 gives the whole variable domain DSGVTQTPKHLITATGQRVTLRCSPRSGDLSVYWYQQSLDQGLQFLIQYYNGEERAKGNILERFSAQQFPDLHSELNLSSLELGDSALYFCASSVRESATYNEQFFGPGTRLTVL.